The subject of this entry is one T cell receptor (beta chain). TCRdb keeps only in-frame clones here, not all; method: immunoSEQ multiplex PCR. The sample holds approximately 200,000 clones, about four fifths seen once. This entry comes from a study of blood T cell repertoires in COVID-19. The V end was cut by 5 bases, the J end by 3 bases, with 14 bases between. The germline V gene has CDR1 SEHNR and CDR2 FQNEAQ (reference sequence). The CDR3 extends over 15 amino acids. Sequenced material: PBMCs or T cells enriched from blood (not recorded which). The gene calls are TRBV7-9 and TRBJ2-1; the D gene is possibly TRBD2 (6 bases). The receptor comes from a woman in her twenties or thirties who had recovered from COVID-19. The CDR3 reads CASSTWTTFYNEQFF. The DNA for the CDR3 is TGTGCCAGCAGCACTTGGACTACCTTCTACAATGAGCAGTTCTTC. Full variable domain (remainder filled in from reference TRBV7-9 and TRBJ2-1): DTGVSQNPRHKITKRGQNVTFRCDPISEHNRLYWYRQTLGQGPEFLTYFQNEAQLEKSRLLSDRFSAERPKGSFSTLEIQRTEQGDSAMYLCASSTWTTFYNEQFFGPGTRLTVL.